Below, 21 T cell receptor beta chains from the same sample are listed, as sequenced in a study of early T cells in non-severe SARS-CoV-2 infection (TCRdb year 2021). Library creation used 5' RACE. TCRdb names NextSeq 500 as the instrument used. TCRdb reanalyzed the raw reads on its own, using fastp at Q25 for trimming and MiXCR for clone calling, and kept in-frame beta chains. Rows are unified per CDR3 protein, each entry keeping the most common DNA and genes. Across this sample there are over 45,000 distinct CDR3 sequences, with under 8% seen only once. The biggest ten clones account for 5.5% to 7.5% of the sample. The specimen was whole blood, collected at baseline. Every receptor here comes from an adult who was a healthcare worker with PCR-confirmed SARS-CoV-2 infection or an uninfected control (not recorded which).

This clonotype was seen ten or more times. This rearrangement joins TRBV5-1 to TRBJ2-5, with D perhaps matching TRBD2 (6 bases). The CDR3 is 15 amino acids. Germline CDR1 reads SGHRS; CDR2 reads YFSETQ. With 6 bases removed from V and 3 bases from J, the gap between germline ends came to 18 bases. In DNA, the CDR3 is TGCGCCAGCACCCGACGCTTCGGGGGAGAAGAGACCCAGTACTTC. It yields the protein CASTRRFGGEETQYF.

This clonotype was seen many times. The chain has TRBV21-1 and TRBJ2-7; the table's D gene call, TRBD1, was not cross checked with the DNA. TRBV21-1 is described as a pseudogene. The CDR3 is made up of 18 amino acids. CDR3 region: CACKPSTGTCPTRYEQYF. CDR3 sequence (DNA): TGTGCCTGCAAGCCTTCGACAGGGACCTGCCCTACCCGCTACGAGCAGTACTTC.

The sample holds many counts of this clonotype. The chain uses TRBV7-2 and TRBJ2-5, with TRBD2 as a possible D gene (5 bases). The CDR3 is made up of 16 amino acids. Germline V gene lookup returns CDR1 SGHTA and CDR2 FQGNSA. Deletions cut 3 bases from V and 3 bases from J, with 17 bases between. CDR3 in amino acids: CASSLAPGNYKETQYF. The CDR3 DNA reads TGTGCCAGCAGCTTGGCTCCCGGGAACTATAAAGAGACCCAGTACTTC.

CDR3 in amino acids: CASSLWLAGSYNEQFF. CDR3 bases: TGTGCCAGCAGCTTATGGCTAGCGGGTTCCTACAATGAGCAGTTCTTC. V and J are TRBV7-9 and TRBJ2-1, with 8 nucleotides matching TRBD2. The CDR3 contains 16 residues. CDR1 is SEHNR and CDR2 is FQNEAQ in the germline V gene (reference sequence). Trimming at V came to 2 bases and at J to 1 base, leaving 4 bases not matched to a gene.

V is TRBV7-9 and J is TRBJ1-1, with 7 bases lining up with TRBD1. Trimming at V came to 3 bases and at J to 3 bases, leaving 10 bases not matched to a gene. The length of the CDR3 is 16 residues. CDR1 and CDR2 (germline): SEHNR, FQNEAQ (reference sequence). CDR3 sequence: CASSFPLTDRDTEAFF. CDR3 sequence (DNA): TGTGCCAGCAGCTTTCCCTTAACCGACAGGGACACTGAAGCTTTCTTT.

This clonotype was counted only a few times. The rearrangement joins TRBV6-1 to TRBJ2-7; D is perhaps TRBD1 (6 bases). V was clipped by 10 bases and J by 5 bases, with 30 bases between them. Germline V lookup: CDR1 MNHNS, CDR2 SASEGT. This CDR3 is 17 amino acids long. DNA for the CDR3: TGTGCCATTACACACAGGGATGGCTACCCTACCCCCGACGAGCAGTACTTC. It codes for CAITHRDGYPTPDEQYF.

This clonotype has a handful of counts. The rearrangement joins TRBV7-9 to TRBJ2-3, with D possibly TRBD2 on 7 matching bases. The V end lost 2 bases, the J end lost 6 bases, and 12 bases lay between the germline ends. Germline V gene lookup returns CDR1 SEHNR and CDR2 FQNEAQ (reference sequence). This CDR3 has 14 residues. CDR3 protein: CASSLRGAGDTQYF. The CDR3 DNA reads TGTGCCAGCAGCTTACGGGGGGCAGGGGATACGCAGTATTTT.

This clonotype appeared a few times. The rearrangement uses TRBV7-2 and TRBJ1-6; 8 bases line up with TRBD1. This CDR3 spans 18 amino acids. Trimming took 2 bases from V and 7 from J; bases not matched to a gene: 13. CDR1 and CDR2 (germline): SGHTA, FQGNSA. This chain's CDR3 is CASSLRAGGRSWNSPLHF. CDR3 DNA: TGTGCCAGCAGCTTAAGGGCAGGGGGCAGGAGTTGGAATTCACCCCTCCACTTT.

This clonotype came up many times. The chain carries TRBV10-3 and TRBJ1-1; D gene uncertain. CDR1 is ENHRY, CDR2 SYGVKD, per germline. The germline V and J ends were trimmed by 10 bases and 4 bases, with 16 bases remaining between them. CDR3 length: 13 amino acids. The CDR3 sequence: CATWTLWVTEAFF. The CDR3 nucleotides are TGTGCCACCTGGACCCTATGGGTCACTGAAGCTTTCTTT.

This clonotype was counted ten times or more. The CDR3 here is CASSSSRAYNSPLHF. The CDR3, as DNA: TGTGCCAGCAGCTCCTCCCGAGCCTATAATTCACCCCTCCACTTT. The V gene is TRBV14, the J gene TRBJ1-6; D is undetermined. V was pared by 5 bases and J by 2 bases, with 10 bases between. Germline V gene data show CDR1 as SGHDN and CDR2 as FVKESK. This CDR3 is built from 15 residues.

For this clonotype: A much larger clonotype is one base distant, so this may be a read error. This sequence joins TRBV20-1 and TRBJ2-7; D gene uncertain. The CDR3 has 12 residues. In germline, CDR1 is DFQATT, CDR2 SNEGSKA (reference sequence). V gave up 3 bases and J gave up 6 bases, with 12 bases separating them. The CDR3 DNA follows: TGCAGTGCTAGTCGAGGCTCGGGCGAGCAGTACTTC. Amino acids: CSASRGSGEQYF.

This clonotype was counted ten times or more. The chain couples TRBV20-1 to TRBJ2-1; 7 nucleotides align to TRBD1. Per germline, CDR1 DFQATT and CDR2 SNEGSKA (reference sequence). This CDR3 contains 13 residues. The J segment lost 4 bases and the V segment lost 6 bases, leaving 6 bases of the junction unmatched. DNA for the CDR3: TGCAGTGCCCGGGACAGCCCTTACAATGAGCAGTTCTTC. Protein: CSARDSPYNEQFF.

This clonotype was found many times. This chain links TRBV6-1 with TRBJ2-3; no definite D call. Germline CDR1 reads MNHNS; CDR2 reads SASEGT. V was trimmed by 5 bases and J by 5 bases, leaving 8 bases between them. This CDR3 contains 12 residues. CDR3 in DNA: TGTGCCAGCAGTCCGGTTGGAGATACGCAGTATTTT. This translates into CASSPVGDTQYF.

This clonotype was detected ten times or more. V gene TRBV6-4 combines with J gene TRBJ2-3; TRBD2 agrees at 8 bases. V shed 6 bases, J shed 5 bases, and the junction held 7 bases outside the gene matches. CDR1 MRHNA and CDR2 SNTAGT come from the germline V gene. This CDR3 has 14 amino acids. The CDR3: CASRPGGPGDTQYF. CDR3 coding DNA: TGTGCCAGCAGACCGGGGGGGCCGGGAGATACGCAGTATTTT.

The table lists this clonotype with a few counts. The V gene is TRBV20-1, the J gene TRBJ1-2; no definite D call. Looked up from germline, CDR1 is DFQATT and CDR2 is SNEGSKA (reference sequence). CDR3 length: 14 residues. Deletions cut 0 bases from V and 4 bases from J, with 12 bases between. Here the CDR3 DNA reads TGCAGTGCTAGAGAACCCGGGCCCAGCTATGGCTACACCTTC. Residues: CSAREPGPSYGYTF.

This chain joins TRBV20-1 and TRBJ2-5; D uncertain. Trimming removed 4 bases at V and 0 bases at J, with 9 bases between. This CDR3 region has 13 residues. Germline CDR1 reads DFQATT; CDR2 reads SNEGSKA (reference sequence). This chain's CDR3 is CSANRINQETQYF. The CDR3 DNA reads as TGCAGTGCTAACCGGATAAACCAAGAGACCCAGTACTTC.

The sample holds a few counts of this clonotype. The chain links TRBV6-7 to TRBJ2-7; 8 bases agree with TRBD2. TRBV6-7 is marked as an open reading frame, function uncertain. The CDR3 consists of 15 residues. V was clipped by 6 bases and J by 4 bases; unmatched bases: 11. This chain's CDR3 is CASSPMAGGEYEQYF. The CDR3 coding sequence is TGTGCCAGCAGCCCCATGGCGGGGGGAGAGTACGAGCAGTACTTC.

This chain uses TRBV30 with TRBJ2-3, with D unresolved. Deletions cut 0 bases from V and 1 base from J, with 17 bases between. The CDR3 contains 17 residues. The germline V gene has CDR1 GTSNPN and CDR2 SVGIG (reference sequence). The DNA for the CDR3 is TGTGCCTGGAGTGTTGCAGCCCCGCCATCTGGCACAGATACGCAGTATTTT. It encodes CAWSVAAPPSGTDTQYF.

At least ten counts were recorded for this clonotype. V gene TRBV12-3 or TRBV12-4 combines with J gene TRBJ1-1, with 7 bases fitting TRBD1. CDR3 size: 14 residues. With V trimmed by 6 bases and J by 5 bases, 9 bases remained unmatched. The CDR3 protein is CASREQEGATEAFF. DNA of the CDR3: TGTGCCAGCAGGGAGCAGGAGGGGGCGACTGAAGCTTTCTTT.

The rearrangement uses TRBV7-6 and TRBJ2-3; no definite D call. Looked up from germline, CDR1 is SGHVS and CDR2 is FNYEAQ. V shed 2 bases and J shed 3 bases, with 12 bases lying between them. CDR3 size: 15 residues. CDR3 amino acids: CASSLLGARTDTQYF. The CDR3 DNA reads TGTGCCAGCAGCTTATTAGGAGCGAGGACAGATACGCAGTATTTT.

Only a few counts were recorded for this clonotype. The rearrangement uses TRBV2 and TRBJ2-7; 14 bases fit TRBD2. Germline assignment: CDR1 SNHLY and CDR2 FYNNEI. Trimming at V came to 7 bases and at J to 0 bases, leaving 5 bases not matched to a gene. The CDR3 extends over 16 amino acids. In DNA, the CDR3 is TGTGCCAGCACCCCGGGACTAGCGGGGGACTCCTACGAGCAGTACTTC. Its translation is CASTPGLAGDSYEQYF.